This T cell receptor (beta chain) was retrieved from a study of memory B cells and T cells in multiple sclerosis (dated by TCRdb to between 2018 and 2020). At the level of the whole study: The study compared TCR beta repertoires of autoproliferating peripheral T cells with brain lesion-infiltrating T cells in multiple sclerosis patients. TCR sequencing involved a couple of multiple sclerosis patients from whom brain lesions at autopsy or brain-infiltrating cells from biopsy were available. Points the paper makes about the study in general: Because clone-set sizes varied across compartments, the counts of shared clonotypes were affected, making normalization necessary.

The immunoSEQ Platform was used to amplify TCRbeta CDR3 regions from extracted genomic DNA. Multiplex PCR, high-throughput sequencing and a vendor bioinformatics pipeline were combined in the immunoSEQ assay. For the original study's pipeline: After discarding non-productive sequences and any CDR3s under 4 amino acids in length, clonotype frequencies were recalculated for each sample. In immunoSEQ Analyzer 2.0, shared clonotypes were identified as those with identical CDR3 amino acid, V gene and J gene sequences. Repertoire overlap was normalized by dividing shared clonotype counts by the product of both clone-set sizes, with the result scaled by 1000 into arbitrary units. TCRdb carries this immuneACCESS record with in-frame sequences only. Its versions omit some clonotypes, under half of them owing to an unresolved V gene in the studies checked, with the rest unexplained. The V and J calls and clone size are taken from that table; D and trimming were inferred from the DNA. Present in this sample are roughly 30,000 clones, roughly 86% of which were seen just once. Approximately 2.4% of the sample lies in the top ten.

Regarding this clone: The antigen it recognizes is unknown. No base quality information exists; no much larger clone differs at one position.

After CFSE-labeled PBMCs were cultured without a stimulus, the autoproliferating (CFSEdim) and non-proliferating (CFSEhi) T cell fractions were sequenced separately. A total of about 5x10^7 CFSE-labeled PBMCs were cultured for less than 8 days without stimulus, and replicate wells were then pooled. PBMCs were labeled with 0.5 uM CFSE and cultured in serum-free AIM-V medium without exogenous stimuli. PBMCs were isolated by Ficoll density gradient centrifugation and were cryopreserved before use. Using a FACSAria III, live 7-AAD-negative cells were sorted, then washed with PBS and stored frozen at -80 degrees C as dry pellets. This sequence originates from a human donor with multiple sclerosis. The specimen sequenced was PBMCs from blood kept in culture.

The CDR3 sequence is CASSGEVLFTDTQYF. The bases are TGCGCCAGCAGCGGAGAAGTTCTCTTCACAGATACGCAGTATTTT. The sequence links TRBV5-1 to TRBJ2-3; the D segment cannot be called with confidence. From a lookup of the germline V gene, CDR1 and CDR2 are SGHRS and YFSETQ. Inclusive of the bounding cysteine and phenylalanine, the CDR3 is 15 residues long. Left in the record is the CDR3 DNA by itself, 45 bases read in frame from the first base. Cut back by 4 bases and 2 bases, the V and J ends lie 14 bases apart. Where the CDR3 stops, the reference TRBV5-1 and TRBJ2-3 genes take over; the full variable domain is KAGVTQTPRYLIKTRGQQVTLSCSPISGHRSVSWYQQTPGQGLQFLFEYFSETQRNKGNFPGRFSGRQFSNSRSEMNVSTLELGDSALYLCASSGEVLFTDTQYFGPGTRLTVL.